The next 23 T cell receptor beta chains were all read from a single sample in a study of blood T cell repertoires in COVID-19. Data came from immunoSEQ multiplex PCR; TCRdb stores just in-frame clones and leaves some out. The sample carries about 410,000 clones, over 75% recorded once. The sequenced sample was peripheral blood. Source of these receptors: a woman between 40 and 50 years old with COVID-19, enrolled during active disease.

The chain has TRBV4-3 and TRBJ2-1, with 10 bases matching TRBD2. The CDR3 loop spans 18 amino acids. CDR1 and CDR2 (germline): LGHNA, YSLEER. The V gene end was trimmed by 0 bases and the J gene end by 3 bases; junction bases not matched to a gene: 8. Here the CDR3 DNA reads TGCGCCAGCAGCCAAGAATGGATAGCGGGAGGCTTCTACAATGAGCAGTTCTTC. This sequence encodes CASSQEWIAGGFYNEQFF.

The V call is TRBV6-1, the J call TRBJ2-1; D possibly corresponds to TRBD2 (5 bases). CDR3 length: 13 residues. The germline V gene has CDR1 MNHNS and CDR2 SASEGT. The V end lost 6 bases, the J end lost 7 bases, and 13 bases lay between the germline ends. CDR3 sequence: CASSPPGGNEQFF. The CDR3 bases are TGTGCCAGCAGCCCCCCCGGAGGAAATGAGCAGTTCTTC.

The V gene is TRBV7-9, the J gene TRBJ1-5; perhaps TRBD1 as D (5 bases). The CDR3 covers 15 residues. CDR1 is SEHNR, CDR2 FQNEAQ, per germline (reference sequence). The germline V and J ends were trimmed by 4 bases and 2 bases, with 12 bases remaining between them. This chain's CDR3 is CASSSGGRGNQPQHF. CDR3 DNA sequence: TGTGCCAGCAGCTCCGGGGGGAGGGGCAATCAGCCCCAGCATTTT.

In its sample, this clone was seen a few times. J is TRBJ2-7 and V is TRBV6-2 or TRBV6-3; TRBD2 matches at 7 bases. V gave up 0 bases and J gave up 4 bases; unmatched junction bases: 6. The CDR3 has 15 residues. Germline CDR1 reads MNHEY; CDR2 reads SVGEGT. The chain's CDR3 is CASSYSPSGMYEQYF. In DNA form, the CDR3 reads TGTGCCAGCAGTTACTCTCCCAGCGGGATGTACGAGCAGTACTTC.

V is TRBV9 and J is TRBJ1-5, with D possibly matching TRBD1 (5 bases). The V and J ends lost 3 bases and 9 bases respectively, with 10 bases between them. In germline, CDR1 is SGDLS, CDR2 YYNGEE. CDR3 length equals 12 residues. The CDR3 sequence is CASSAAGGPQHF. CDR3 DNA: TGTGCCAGCAGCGCCGCGGGGGGGCCCCAGCATTTT.

The chain recombines TRBV7-8 with TRBJ1-1; maybe TRBD1 (5 bases). Between the trimmed V and J ends, which lost 5 bases and 5 bases, there was a span of 15 bases. The CDR3 has 14 amino acids. CDR1 and CDR2 from the germline V gene are SGHVS and FQNEAQ. This CDR3 is CASSIFHGGTEAFF. The DNA for the CDR3 is TGTGCCAGCAGCATATTCCACGGGGGGACTGAAGCTTTCTTT.

The chain links TRBV5-1 to TRBJ1-6; TRBD1 is a possible D gene (5 bases). Trimming took off 2 bases at V and 7 bases at J, with 10 bases between the two ends. There are 14 residues in the CDR3. Germline CDR1 is SGHRS and CDR2 is YFSETQ. The chain's CDR3 is CASSFAPGNSPLHF. CDR3 nucleotide sequence: TGCGCCAGCAGCTTTGCCCCAGGGAATTCACCCCTCCACTTT.

The genes are TRBV30 and TRBJ1-5; the match to TRBD1 covers 10 bases. V trimming: 5 bases; J trimming: 0 bases; junction bases outside the gene matches: 4. This CDR3 is built from 15 residues. Germline CDR1 GTSNPN, CDR2 SVGIG (reference sequence). The CDR3 nucleotides are TGTGCCTGGGGACAGGGGGACTATAGCAATCAGCCCCAGCATTTT. As protein: CAWGQGDYSNQPQHF.

This clone occurred a few times. This chain links TRBV14 with TRBJ1-4; TRBD1 aligns across 8 bases. The length of the CDR3 is 15 residues. From germline, CDR1 is SGHDN and CDR2 FVKESK. Trimming at V came to 0 bases and at J to 10 bases, leaving 7 bases not matched to a gene. The CDR3 DNA follows: TGTGCCAGCAGCCAAGATGGACAGGGAATTGCAAAACTGTTTTTT. It encodes CASSQDGQGIAKLFF.

The CDR3 DNA follows: TGTGCCAGCAGCTTAGAAGCCCAACTAGTTCCGTACGAGCAGTACTTC. Translation: CASSLEAQLVPYEQYF. V usage is TRBV7-9 and J usage is TRBJ2-7, with D possibly matching TRBD2 (5 bases). V lost 1 base and J lost 4, with 17 bases in between. The CDR3 loop spans 16 amino acids. Germline loops: CDR1 SEHNR, CDR2 FQNEAQ (reference sequence). The entire variable domain, with the rest obtained from reference TRBV7-9 and TRBJ2-7, is as follows: DTGVSQNPRHKITKRGQNVTFRCDPISEHNRLYWYRQTLGQGPEFLTYFQNEAQLEKSRLLSDRFSAERPKGSFSTLEIQRTEQGDSAMYLCASSLEAQLVPYEQYFGPGTRLTVT.

In its sample, this clone was seen once. This chain links TRBV7-2 with TRBJ2-3, with TRBD2 as a possible D gene (6 bases). Trimming took 3 bases from V and 4 from J, leaving 14 bases between them. The CDR3 spans 15 residues. The germline CDR1 and CDR2 sequences are SGHTA and FQGNSA. The CDR3 spells CASSLGGVRADTQYF. The CDR3 DNA reads TGTGCCAGCAGCTTGGGGGGAGTAAGGGCAGATACGCAGTATTTT.

The table lists this clone with a count of one. The genes are TRBV9 and TRBJ2-2; perhaps TRBD2 as D (6 bases). This CDR3 is 20 amino acids long. V was shortened by 0 bases and J by 1 base, with 22 bases between the two germline ends. In germline, CDR1 is SGDLS, CDR2 YYNGEE. For the CDR3, the DNA is TGTGCCAGCAGCGTAGGAACTAGCACCAAGGGAGAGGTGAACACCGGGGAGCTGTTTTTT. Its protein product is CASSVGTSTKGEVNTGELFF.

V is TRBV7-2 and J is TRBJ2-7; possible D gene TRBD2, 6 bases. The V gene lost 1 base and the J gene lost 0 bases, with 13 bases spanning the gap. The CDR3 is made up of 16 amino acids. Germline-derived CDR1 and CDR2 are SGHTA and FQGNSA. Here the CDR3 DNA reads TGTGCCAGCAGCTTAGTGGCTAGCGTTGGCTCCTACGAGCAGTACTTC. Translation: CASSLVASVGSYEQYF.

The rearrangement joins TRBV7-2 to TRBJ1-1; 8 bases fit TRBD1. The V and J ends lost 5 bases and 2 bases, in that order; junction bases with no gene match: 10. Germline V gene data show CDR1 as SGHTA and CDR2 as FQGNSA. The CDR3 contains 16 residues. The CDR3, as DNA: TGTGCCAGCAGCAGGGGCCAGGGGGCGGGAAACACTGAAGCTTTCTTT. Translating it yields CASSRGQGAGNTEAFF.

The rearrangement joins TRBV19 to TRBJ1-4, with a weak D call TRBD1 (5 bases). Trimming left V 8 bases short and J 5 bases short, with 18 bases between. The CDR3 sequence is 15 residues long. Germline CDR1 and CDR2: LNHDA and SQIVND (reference sequence). Here the CDR3 DNA reads TGTGCCAGTGGACCGGAAGGGGCCGGAAATGAAAAACTGTTTTTT. Its translation is CASGPEGAGNEKLFF. Full variable domain (remainder filled in from reference TRBV19 and TRBJ1-4): DGGITQSPKYLFRKEGQNVTLSCEQNLNHDAMYWYRQDPGQGLRLIYYSQIVNDFQKGDIAEGYSVSREKKESFPLTVTSAQKNPTAFYLCASGPEGAGNEKLFFGSGTQLSVL.

The rearrangement links TRBV5-1 to TRBJ1-4; 7 nucleotides align to TRBD1. The CDR3 spans 19 residues. Germline values: CDR1 SGHRS, CDR2 YFSETQ. J gave up 3 bases and V 0 bases, and 14 bases lay outside the gene matches. In nucleotides, the CDR3 is TGCGCCAGCAGCTTGGGCACCTTATCGGACAGGACGGCTAATGAAAAACTGTTTTTT. Translation: CASSLGTLSDRTANEKLFF.

The rearrangement joins TRBV30 to TRBJ1-6, with 9 bases fitting TRBD1. Germline V CDR1 and CDR2: GTSNPN, SVGIG (reference sequence). This CDR3 has 14 amino acids. The ends lost 3 bases at V and 10 bases at J; junction bases unmatched: 7. CDR3 protein: CAWSSGQGISPLHF. DNA for the CDR3: TGTGCCTGGAGCTCGGGACAGGGCATCTCACCCCTCCACTTT.

The V gene is TRBV4-3, the J gene TRBJ2-3, with 8 bases fitting TRBD2. CDR3 length: 14 amino acids. With 5 bases clipped from V and 1 base from J, the junction kept 2 bases outside the gene matches. Germline lookup yields CDR1 LGHNA and CDR2 YSLEER. CDR3 sequence reads: CASSMTSGTDTQYF. CDR3 DNA: TGCGCCAGCAGCATGACTAGCGGCACAGATACGCAGTATTTT.

This sequence joins TRBV13 and TRBJ2-3, with TRBD2 matching 8 bases. Germline-derived CDR1 and CDR2 are PRHDT and FYEKMQ (reference sequence). The CDR3 runs 13 residues. The V and J ends lost 5 bases and 8 bases, in that order; junction bases with no gene match: 6. The CDR3 sequence: CASSPREGGTQYF. Written as DNA, the CDR3 is TGTGCCAGCAGCCCCCGGGAGGGAGGTACGCAGTATTTT.

This rearrangement joins TRBV27 to TRBJ2-1; TRBD2 matches at 7 bases. With 5 bases clipped from V and 0 bases from J, the junction kept 10 bases outside the gene matches. This CDR3 region has 17 residues. CDR1 and CDR2 (germline): MNHEY, SMNVEV (reference sequence). DNA of the CDR3: TGTGCCAGCAGTATACGCACTAGCGCGAGCTCCTACAATGAGCAGTTCTTC. This codes for CASSIRTSASSYNEQFF.

This clone came up once. This chain joins TRBV7-2 and TRBJ2-3, with 7 bases that match TRBD1. The junction had 7 bases not matched to a gene; V was cut back by 3 bases and J by 7 bases. The length of the CDR3 is 14 residues. Germline V CDR1 and CDR2: SGHTA, FQGNSA. The CDR3 reads CASSLSTGENTQYF. CDR3 nucleotides: TGTGCCAGCAGCTTGTCTACAGGGGAAAATACGCAGTATTTT.

V gene TRBV5-1 combines with J gene TRBJ2-7; 11 bases agree with TRBD2. V gave up 4 bases and J gave up 2 bases; unmatched junction bases: 5. The CDR3 length is 15 residues. Looked up from germline, CDR1 is SGHRS and CDR2 is YFSETQ. The CDR3, as DNA: TGCGCCAGCAGCGTGACTAGCGGGGCAGCCTACGAGCAGTACTTC. Translation: CASSVTSGAAYEQYF.

A single count supports this clone. The J gene is TRBJ2-2, the V gene TRBV7-2; perhaps TRBD2 as D (6 bases). The germline CDR1 and CDR2 sequences are SGHTA and FQGNSA. The V gene lost 4 bases and the J gene lost 2 bases, with 11 bases spanning the gap. There are 15 residues in the CDR3. The CDR3 protein is CASSWEASNTGELFF. The DNA for the CDR3 is TGTGCCAGCAGCTGGGAGGCCAGTAACACCGGGGAGCTGTTTTTT.